Sequencing of this T cell receptor beta chain was carried out in a study of OX40 agonist ivuxolimab in advanced cancers. The protocol was immunoSEQ multiplex PCR, while the TCRdb copy is restricted to in-frame clones and leaves out a portion. The data show around 67,000 clones, about four fifths seen once. Anyone with autoimmune disease history or systemic immunosuppression was excluded. Study-wide results and caveats: Clonal expansion in partial responders at 0.1-3.0 mg/kg ranked among the lowest. At 0.1 to 3.0 mg/kg and by week 6, clonal expansion occurred in CD4+ and CD8+ blood T cells. Researchers report that CD8+ T cells had, on average, more expanded clones than CD4+.

The sample holds one count of this clone. Its antigen is unidentified. Trimming left V 1 base short and J 6 bases short, with 11 bases between. The CDR3 contains 14 residues. The germline gives CDR1 LGHNA, CDR2 YSLEER. This chain joins TRBV4-3 and TRBJ2-3, with D hard to call. The input for sequencing was CD4+ or CD8+ T cells sorted from blood, taken in a trial of the OX40 agonist ivuxolimab. This clonotype was obtained from an adult with an advanced solid tumor such as melanoma, head and neck, liver or kidney cancer. The CDR3 reads CASSQGILTDTQYF. The CDR3 coding sequence is TGCGCCAGCAGCCAAGGAATCCTTACGGATACGCAGTATTTT.